The sequence of this TCR beta chain was determined in a study of T cell responses to AZD1222 COVID-19 vaccine. Study-wide background: Pooled samples include second doses given at about 4 or 12 weeks. Study-level points and caveats: Spike as a whole was targeted by vaccine-associated CD4 TCRs, dominant at 160-218 and 743-854. Seropositive at baseline were only a handful of AZD1222 recipients. Clonal diversity was possibly underestimated, and the donors were mostly white British, with more females.

The CDR3 runs 16 residues. Deletions cut 0 bases from V and 4 bases from J, with 15 bases between. CDR1 and CDR2 from the germline V gene are KGHSH and LQKENI. On this clone itself: Its antigen is not known.

The table came from immunoSEQ multiplex PCR; TCRdb's copy has only in-frame clones and leaves some out. The sample holds some 140,000 clones, 90% seen once. V gene TRBV18 combines with J gene TRBJ1-2, with D possibly TRBD1 on 6 matching bases. The TCR comes from an adult in good health. Sequences were derived from peripheral blood, sampled on day 0 of AZD1222 vaccination. In nucleotides, the CDR3 is TGTGCCAGCTCACCACCCCTGTCGGGGGGCGGCTATGGCTACACCTTC. Encoded protein: CASSPPLSGGGYGYTF.